The clone carrying this T cell receptor (beta chain) was picked up a small number of times. A TCRbeta library incorporating unique molecular identifiers was prepared. TCRdb re-analysed the PCR reads in MiXCR, keeping a single row per CDR3 protein. The data show 500,000 or so distinct CDR3 sequences, with around a third seen just once and about 2.3% held by the top ten. The record originates from a study of T-cell reconstitution after alpha-beta-depleted transplantation in children. V lost 1 base and J 0 bases, leaving 16 bases between the germline ends. This CDR3 region has 18 residues. Germline CDR1 SGHAT, CDR2 FQNNGV.

This clonotype originated in a human donor who donated a stem cell graft to a child with aplastic anemia. The sequenced sample was PBMCs from the stem cell graft donor, obtained from the stem cell graft. This chain connects TRBV11-2 to TRBJ1-5; D may be TRBD1 (5 bases). CDR3 in amino acids: CASSLGDWGGGSNQPQHF. Here the CDR3 DNA reads TGTGCCAGCAGCTTAGGGGATTGGGGGGGAGGTAGCAATCAGCCCCAGCATTTT.